This passage covers 18 T cell receptor beta chains from one sample sequenced in a study of T cells after yellow fever vaccination. MiXCR, run by TCRdb on the 5' RACE reads, gives a single entry per CDR3 protein. The sample includes more than 450,000 distinct CDR3 sequences, about a fifth of them seen just once. The source was PBMCs, collected approximately 20 days after the first yellow fever vaccination. The receptors originated from a man in his late teens or twenties who received the YFV17D yellow fever vaccine.

This clonotype was detected a few times. This chain uses TRBV29-1 with TRBJ2-3, with a weak D call TRBD2 (6 bases). Germline V gene lookup returns CDR1 SQVTM and CDR2 ANQGSEA. The length of the CDR3 is 11 residues. V lost 5 bases and J lost 9, with 12 bases in between. The CDR3 loop is CSVFRGSTQYF. CDR3 in DNA: TGCAGCGTTTTTCGGGGGAGCACGCAGTATTTT.

The chain links TRBV4-1 to TRBJ1-1; perhaps TRBD1 as D (6 bases). V gave up 4 bases and J gave up 5 bases, with 14 bases separating them. In germline, CDR1 is MGHRA, CDR2 YSYEKL. CDR3 size: 14 residues. CDR3 DNA sequence: TGCGCCAGCAGCCCAGGGAGGGGGGGGACTGAAGCTTTCTTT. Translation gives CASSPGRGGTEAFF.

This clonotype was seen only a few times. This sequence joins TRBV18 and TRBJ2-7; TRBD2 matches 10 bases. Germline loops: CDR1 KGHSH, CDR2 LQKENI. With 6 bases clipped from V and 5 bases from J, the junction kept 7 bases outside the gene matches. This CDR3 spans 14 amino acids. DNA of the CDR3: TGTGCCAGCTCCCCCAGCGGGGGGGCTCACGAGCAGTACTTC. It codes for CASSPSGGAHEQYF.

The V call is TRBV12-3 or TRBV12-4, the J call TRBJ1-1; D is unresolved. V gave up 6 bases and J gave up 4 bases, with 9 bases separating them. This CDR3 has 12 residues. This CDR3 reads CASRAVGTEAFF. The CDR3, as DNA: TGTGCCAGCAGAGCCGTTGGCACTGAAGCTTTCTTT.

The V call is TRBV18, the J call TRBJ2-5, with unresolved D. V dropped 0 bases and J dropped 4 bases, with 6 bases sitting between them. Germline V lookup: CDR1 KGHSH, CDR2 LQKENI. CDR3 length: 13 residues. CDR3 sequence reads: CASSPPSTETQYF. The CDR3 DNA follows: TGTGCCAGCTCACCACCGAGCACAGAGACCCAGTACTTC.

This chain joins TRBV7-8 and TRBJ2-2, with D perhaps TRBD1 (5 bases). The CDR3 contains 16 residues. From germline, CDR1 is SGHVS and CDR2 FQNEAQ. Trimming pared 2 bases from V and 6 bases from J, leaving 16 bases between. CDR3 sequence reads: CASSLSPRELAGELFF. CDR3 bases: TGTGCCAGCAGCTTAAGTCCCAGGGAATTGGCCGGGGAGCTGTTTTTT.

This clonotype was seen only a few times. The chain links TRBV10-3 to TRBJ1-5, with 8 nucleotides matching TRBD1. The CDR3 length is 14 residues. The germline CDR1 and CDR2 sequences are ENHRY and SYGVKD. V lost 6 bases and J lost 5; bases outside the gene matches: 6. CDR3 coding DNA: TGTGCCATCAGCTCGGGACAGGACGATCAGCCCCAGCATTTT. It encodes CAISSGQDDQPQHF.

This clonotype was observed a few times. The chain links TRBV6-5 to TRBJ2-2, with D unresolved. Germline-derived CDR1 and CDR2 are MNHEY and SVGAGI. Deletions cut 3 bases from V and 6 bases from J, with 11 bases between. This CDR3 spans 14 amino acids. CDR3 in amino acids: CASSYRALAGELFF. CDR3 DNA: TGTGCCAGCAGTTATAGGGCTTTAGCCGGGGAGCTGTTTTTT.

Remarks on this clonotype: The junction departs from germline at one end; a sequencing error may be responsible. The J gene is TRBJ2-7, the V gene TRBV12-3 or TRBV12-4; D is perhaps TRBD2 (7 bases). CDR3 size: 16 residues. Here the CDR3 DNA reads TGTGCCAGCAGTTGGGGGCGGGGGCCCGTTCCCTACGAGCCGTACTTC. Encoded protein: CASSWGRGPVPYEPYF.

This clonotype was seen more than once but under ten times. This rearrangement joins TRBV19 to TRBJ2-1; weak D call: TRBD1 (6 bases). Germline V gives CDR1 LNHDA, CDR2 SQIVND (reference sequence). Trimming left V 6 bases short and J 4 bases short, with 16 bases between. This CDR3 spans 15 amino acids. The CDR3 DNA follows: TGTGCCAGTAGGACGATCAAACAGGGTTACAATGAGCAGTTCTTC. Translating it yields CASRTIKQGYNEQFF.

The genes are TRBV24-1 and TRBJ2-7; D unresolved. The CDR3 runs 12 residues. V was clipped by 9 bases and J by 3 bases, with 11 bases between them. Germline lookup yields CDR1 KGHDR and CDR2 SFDVKD. Here the CDR3 reads CATLRPLYEQYF. The CDR3 region has the DNA TGTGCCACCCTGCGGCCGCTCTACGAGCAGTACTTC.

This clonotype has ten or more counts. The CDR3 spells CASSLGDLETQYF. In DNA form, the CDR3 reads TGTGCCAGCAGTTTAGGGGACCTGGAGACCCAGTACTTC. The rearrangement joins TRBV12-3 or TRBV12-4 to TRBJ2-5; tentatively, D is TRBD1 or TRBD2 (5 bases each). Trimming removed 1 base at V and 5 bases at J, with 8 bases between. The CDR3 has 13 residues.

The rearrangement uses TRBV5-7 and TRBJ2-6, with D perhaps TRBD1 or TRBD2 (5 bases each). TRBV5-7 belongs to the ORF category, with a function that is uncertain. This CDR3 contains 17 residues. Trimming pared 4 bases from V and 0 bases from J, leaving 14 bases between. DNA for the CDR3: TGTGCCAGCAGCCAGTGGGACCGAACCTCTGGGGCCAACGTCCTGACTTTC. Its translation is CASSQWDRTSGANVLTF.

V is TRBV20-1 and J is TRBJ1-1; the match to TRBD1 covers 7 bases. Losses at the gene ends were 3 bases for V and 10 bases for J; bases not matched to a gene: 8. Germline loops: CDR1 DFQATT, CDR2 SNEGSKA (reference sequence). The CDR3 runs 12 residues. CDR3 sequence reads: CSARQGGLRAFF. The CDR3 nucleotides read TGCAGTGCTAGGCAAGGGGGCCTCAGAGCTTTCTTT.

CDR3 bases: TGTGCCAGCAGTTTCGGAGCCGGGGAGCTGTTTTTT. This gives the protein CASSFGAGELFF. The V and J genes are TRBV27 and TRBJ2-2; D unresolved. Between the trimmed V and J ends, which lost 3 bases and 6 bases, there was a span of 5 bases. This CDR3 comprises 12 residues. Germline CDR1 MNHEY, CDR2 SMNVEV (reference sequence).

This clonotype was seen more than once but under ten times. This chain joins TRBV7-9 and TRBJ2-1; TRBD2 might be the D (6 bases). Trimming shortened V by 5 bases and J by 12 bases, and 26 bases separated the two germline ends. Germline CDR1 SEHNR, CDR2 FQNEAQ (reference sequence). The CDR3 has 16 amino acids. Here the CDR3 DNA reads TGTGCCAGCAGCCCAACTGGGACTTGGCCTCCCCAGGCGCAGTTCTTC. Protein: CASSPTGTWPPQAQFF.

This clonotype was observed a few times. V and J are TRBV3-1 and TRBJ1-2; 8 bases line up with TRBD1. The V gene's germline CDR1 is LGHDT and CDR2 YNNKEL (reference sequence). With 1 base clipped from V and 8 bases from J, the junction kept 12 bases outside the gene matches. There are 16 residues in the CDR3. CDR3 DNA sequence: TGTGCCAGCAGCCAAGGGGCCGGACAGGGAAGTAGCGGCTACACCTTC. It specifies CASSQGAGQGSSGYTF.

This clonotype has only one observation. The genes are TRBV11-1 and TRBJ1-4; tentative D call: TRBD1 (5 bases). The germline V gene encodes CDR1 SGHAT and CDR2 FQDESV (reference sequence). The CDR3 is made up of 12 amino acids. Trimming took 4 bases from V and 7 from J, leaving 7 bases between them. The CDR3 nucleotides read TGTGCCAGCAGCTGGGGGGGTGAAAAACTGTTTTTT. It translates to CASSWGGEKLFF. Complete variable domain (other parts from reference TRBV11-1 and TRBJ1-4): EAEVAQSPRYKITEKSQAVAFWCDPISGHATLYWYRQILGQGPELLVQFQDESVVDDSQLPKDRFSAERLKGVDSTLKIQPAELGDSAMYLCASSWGGEKLFFGSGTQLSVL.